The 15 T cell receptor beta chains presented below share a single source sample, sequenced in a study of blood T cell repertoires in COVID-19. Measured with immunoSEQ multiplex PCR; TCRdb has only the in-frame clones, and not every one. The sample lists around 53,000 clones; around nine tenths were seen once. Source material: peripheral blood. The receptors derive from a man in his fifties with acute or convalescent COVID-19.

This clone was detected a few times. This sequence joins TRBV5-1 and TRBJ2-3; 9 bases match TRBD2. The CDR3 sequence is 15 residues long. J gave up 6 bases and V 3 bases, and 8 bases lay outside the gene matches. Germline CDR1 reads SGHRS; CDR2 reads YFSETQ. For the CDR3, the DNA is TGCGCCAGCAGCTCAATAGCGGGAGTCGGTGATACGCAGTATTTT. This translates into CASSSIAGVGDTQYF.

The V gene is TRBV9, the J gene TRBJ1-5; D not resolved. The length of the CDR3 is 15 residues. Trimming cost V 2 bases and J 0 bases, with 9 bases left between them. Looked up from germline, CDR1 is SGDLS and CDR2 is YYNGEE. The CDR3 here is CASSVSGYSNQPQHF. In DNA form, the CDR3 reads TGTGCCAGCAGCGTTTCGGGGTATAGCAATCAGCCCCAGCATTTT.

The chain uses TRBV10-3 and TRBJ1-6; 8 bases are shared with TRBD1. CDR1 is ENHRY, CDR2 SYGVKD, per germline. J gave up 10 bases and V 2 bases, and 7 bases lay outside the gene matches. The length of the CDR3 is 15 residues. CDR3 loop: CAISEGGQGGSPLHF. For the CDR3, the DNA is TGTGCCATCAGTGAGGGAGGACAGGGAGGCTCACCCCTCCACTTT.

The J gene is TRBJ2-5, the V gene TRBV4-1; the match to TRBD2 covers 8 bases. From germline, CDR1 is MGHRA and CDR2 YSYEKL. With 4 bases clipped from V and 1 base from J, the junction kept 11 bases outside the gene matches. CDR3 length: 17 amino acids. CDR3 region: CASSPRGAAGAQETQYF. CDR3 sequence (DNA): TGCGCCAGCAGCCCCCGGGGCGCAGCGGGGGCCCAAGAGACCCAGTACTTC.

The chain employs TRBV10-3 and TRBJ2-1; 8 nucleotides match TRBD2. This CDR3 is built from 16 residues. Germline lookup yields CDR1 ENHRY and CDR2 SYGVKD. The J segment lost 9 bases and the V segment lost 6 bases, leaving 16 bases of the junction unmatched. As DNA, the CDR3 is TGTGCCATCAGGACCCTTAGCGGGGCCACATATTTTGAGCAGTTCTTC. It is translated as CAIRTLSGATYFEQFF.

This chain uses TRBV27 with TRBJ1-1; D is unresolved. This CDR3 contains 14 residues. Deletions cut 2 bases from V and 5 bases from J, with 12 bases between. CDR1 is MNHEY and CDR2 is SMNVEV in the germline V gene (reference sequence). CDR3 nucleotide sequence: TGTGCCAGCAGTTTACAAATAGGCGGAACTGAAGCTTTCTTT. It translates to CASSLQIGGTEAFF.

The gene calls are TRBV6-5 and TRBJ2-7; D unresolved. The germline V gene has CDR1 MNHEY and CDR2 SVGAGI. CDR3 length equals 13 residues. The V end lost 0 bases, the J end lost 7 bases, and 10 bases lay between the germline ends. Here the CDR3 reads CASSYSVRREQYF. The CDR3 region has the DNA TGTGCCAGCAGTTACTCGGTTCGGAGAGAGCAGTACTTC.

This clone appeared a single time. The rearrangement joins TRBV20-1 to TRBJ1-5; the D gene is possibly TRBD1 (5 bases). This CDR3 region has 14 residues. CDR1 and CDR2 (germline): DFQATT, SNEGSKA (reference sequence). Trimming took 3 bases from V and 3 from J, leaving 12 bases between them. CDR3 loop: CSASASGDNQPQHF. The DNA of the CDR3 is TGCAGTGCTAGTGCGTCGGGGGACAATCAGCCCCAGCATTTT.

This chain connects TRBV5-6 to TRBJ2-7; TRBD1 matches at 7 bases. V shed 6 bases, J shed 5 bases, and the junction held 8 bases outside the gene matches. CDR3 length: 13 residues. Per germline, CDR1 SGHDT and CDR2 YYEEEE. The CDR3 DNA sequence: TGTGCCAGCAACAGGGGACCACCAGACGAGCAGTACTTC. It encodes CASNRGPPDEQYF.

This clone was seen a few times. The rearrangement joins TRBV5-1 to TRBJ1-1; TRBD1 matches 11 bases. The CDR3 is 15 residues long. V trimming: 2 bases; J trimming: 4 bases; junction bases outside the gene matches: 4. Germline CDR1 SGHRS, CDR2 YFSETQ. For the CDR3, the DNA is TGCGCCAGCAGCTTAACCGGGACAGGGGGCACTGAAGCTTTCTTT. It specifies CASSLTGTGGTEAFF.

In DNA, the CDR3 is TGTGCCAGCAGCTGGGAGGGGACTAGTGGATCCTACAATGAGCAGTTCTTC. Protein: CASSWEGTSGSYNEQFF. The rearrangement uses TRBV3-1 (or the pseudogene TRBV3-2) and TRBJ2-1; 8 nucleotides match TRBD2. The CDR3 has 17 amino acids. Trimming took 5 bases from V and 1 from J; bases not matched to a gene: 10. Germline-derived CDR1 and CDR2 are LGHDT and YNNKEL (reference sequence).

This clone came up a few times. The junction does not match germline at one end; this may be a read error. The CDR3 DNA follows: TGTGCCAGCGGTTACGGGACAGGGTATGGCGAGCAGTACTTC. Translating gives CASGYGTGYGEQYF. This rearrangement joins TRBV6-5 to TRBJ2-7, with 9 bases lining up with TRBD1. CDR3 length: 14 residues. Germline V CDR1 and CDR2: MNHEY, SVGAGI.

V gene TRBV3-1 (or the pseudogene TRBV3-2) combines with J gene TRBJ1-4; D is perhaps TRBD1 (5 bases). Germline V gene data show CDR1 as LGHDT and CDR2 as YNNKEL (reference sequence). The CDR3 spans 15 residues. The ends were cut back, 0 bases at V and 7 bases at J, with 12 bases in the middle. CDR3 sequence (DNA): TGTGCCAGCAGCCAAGAGGGGGGGACCGCTGAAAAACTGTTTTTT. Residues: CASSQEGGTAEKLFF.

This rearrangement joins TRBV19 to TRBJ1-1, with TRBD1 as a possible D gene (5 bases). Trimming stripped 4 bases from V and 4 bases from J, with 10 bases between. The CDR3 is 13 amino acids. The germline V gene encodes CDR1 LNHDA and CDR2 SQIVND (reference sequence). The CDR3 DNA reads as TGTGCCAGTAGTACCAATCAGGGCACTGAAGCTTTCTTT. Amino acids: CASSTNQGTEAFF.

The J gene is TRBJ2-1, the V gene TRBV28; D not resolved. The CDR3 consists of 14 residues. Germline assignment: CDR1 MDHEN and CDR2 SYDVKM. Trimming took 2 bases from V and 4 from J, leaving 9 bases between them. The CDR3 is CASSLGPSYNEQFF. For the CDR3, the DNA is TGTGCCAGCAGTTTAGGGCCGAGTTACAATGAGCAGTTCTTC.